The 13 T cell receptor beta chains reported below all come from one sample, sequenced in a study of long-term antiretroviral therapy in people with HIV. Sequencing relied on immunoSEQ assay v3.0, run at survey level. Repertoires were generated with immunoSEQ multiplex PCR, while TCRdb's copy carries only in-frame clones and drops some. Of 30,000 to 35,000 clones listed, roughly 94% are singletons. The sample consisted of unsorted PBMCs, taken around 5.4 years after starting antiretroviral therapy. All receptors derive from a woman in her forties or fifties with HIV.

The rearrangement joins TRBV29-1 to TRBJ1-2, with 11 nucleotides matching TRBD1. Germline CDR1 is SQVTM and CDR2 is ANQGSEA. The trim removed 4 bases at V and 6 bases at J, leaving 4 bases unmatched. The CDR3 has 13 amino acids. The CDR3 loop reads CSVGDRGRDGYTF. As DNA, the CDR3 is TGCAGCGTTGGGGACAGGGGGAGGGATGGCTACACCTTC.

The V gene is TRBV6-6, the J gene TRBJ2-1; 10 nucleotides match TRBD1. Germline V CDR1 and CDR2: MNHNY, SVGAGI (reference sequence). V was pared by 7 bases and J by 4 bases, with 7 bases of the junction left unmatched. This CDR3 has 15 residues. In DNA form, the CDR3 reads TGTGCCAGCACAAGGGACAGGGGTACTTACAATGAGCAGTTCTTC. As protein: CASTRDRGTYNEQFF.

The chain couples TRBV5-4 to TRBJ2-3; the match to TRBD2 covers 12 bases. The CDR3 totals 16 residues. Germline V gene sequence: CDR1 SGHNT, CDR2 YYREEE (reference sequence). J was trimmed by 6 bases and V by 2 bases; bases with no gene match: 7. The CDR3 spells CASSFPLAGGLDTQYF. DNA of the CDR3: TGTGCCAGCAGCTTTCCCCTAGCGGGGGGGCTGGATACGCAGTATTTT.

The chain carries TRBV30 and TRBJ1-5; D remains unclear. This CDR3 has 14 amino acids. The germline V and J ends were trimmed by 2 bases and 7 bases, with 15 bases remaining between them. Germline V gives CDR1 GTSNPN, CDR2 SVGIG (reference sequence). The CDR3 DNA is TGTGCCTGGAGTATCACCGGATTTAGGCAGCCCCAGCATTTT. Amino acids: CAWSITGFRQPQHF.

The chain uses TRBV7-9 and TRBJ1-4; no definite D call. The germline V and J ends were trimmed by 5 bases and 4 bases, with 17 bases remaining between them. The length of the CDR3 is 16 residues. Germline CDR1 and CDR2: SEHNR and FQNEAQ (reference sequence). CDR3 coding DNA: TGTGCCAGCAGCGAACACCGGGGTACGGGTAATGAAAAACTGTTTTTT. Translated: CASSEHRGTGNEKLFF.

The V call is TRBV29-1, the J call TRBJ2-6, with no clear D. This CDR3 is built from 13 residues. Germline assignment: CDR1 SQVTM and CDR2 ANQGSEA. With 4 bases removed from V and 0 bases from J, the gap between germline ends came to 4 bases. CDR3 sequence reads: CSVASSGANVLTF. The CDR3 DNA sequence: TGCAGCGTTGCGTCCTCTGGGGCCAACGTCCTGACTTTC.

The chain couples TRBV5-6 to TRBJ2-5; D ambiguous. The CDR3 has 13 residues. Germline V gene sequence: CDR1 SGHDT, CDR2 YYEEEE. V was clipped by 4 bases and J by 5 bases, with 12 bases between them. In nucleotides, the CDR3 is TGTGCCAGCAGCCCAACACTGAGGGAGACCCAGTACTTC. Amino acids: CASSPTLRETQYF.

The chain uses TRBV2 and TRBJ2-6; 11 nucleotides align to TRBD1. In germline, CDR1 is SNHLY, CDR2 FYNNEI. The CDR3 extends over 17 amino acids. J lost 0 bases, V lost 6 bases, and 4 bases had no gene match. This chain's CDR3 is CASRDRGLVSGANVLTF. In nucleotides, the CDR3 is TGTGCCAGCAGGGACAGGGGGCTGGTCTCTGGGGCCAACGTCCTGACTTTC.

The rearrangement uses TRBV2 and TRBJ2-5; TRBD1 might be the D (6 bases). Trimming took 3 bases from V and 5 from J, leaving 10 bases between them. Germline values: CDR1 SNHLY, CDR2 FYNNEI. The CDR3 sequence is 13 residues long. CDR3 loop: CASSEGATETQYF. DNA of the CDR3: TGTGCCAGCAGTGAGGGGGCAACGGAGACCCAGTACTTC.

This chain joins TRBV10-3 and TRBJ1-3, with no clear D. The V end lost 2 bases, the J end lost 7 bases, and 6 bases lay between the germline ends. The CDR3 consists of 12 residues. Germline-derived CDR1 and CDR2 are ENHRY and SYGVKD. The CDR3 loop is CAISETANTIYF. CDR3 DNA sequence: TGTGCCATCAGTGAGACAGCGAACACCATATATTTT.

The rearrangement uses TRBV30 and TRBJ1-1, with TRBD1 identical over 9 bases. Germline CDR1 GTSNPN, CDR2 SVGIG (reference sequence). Germline trimming cut 3 bases from V and 5 bases from J; bases unmatched to any gene: 7. The CDR3 length is 14 residues. The CDR3 DNA is TGTGCCTGGAGCGGGACAGGGTTTGATACTGAAGCTTTCTTT. Translation: CAWSGTGFDTEAFF.

The chain employs TRBV9 and TRBJ2-3; a weak D match, TRBD2 (6 bases). This CDR3 spans 16 amino acids. Looked up from germline, CDR1 is SGDLS and CDR2 is YYNGEE. Trimming left V 4 bases short and J 0 bases short, with 15 bases between. CDR3 protein: CASSPRAGTSTDTQYF. CDR3 nucleotide sequence: TGTGCCAGCAGCCCTAGGGCGGGGACTAGCACAGATACGCAGTATTTT.

A single count supports this clone. This chain links TRBV11-2 with TRBJ2-1, with 9 nucleotides matching TRBD1. The CDR3 spans 15 residues. The junction had 2 bases not matched to a gene; V was cut back by 4 bases and J by 1 base. Germline loops: CDR1 SGHAT, CDR2 FQNNGV. This chain's CDR3 is CASSSTGGSYNEQFF. CDR3 DNA: TGTGCCAGCAGCTCGACAGGGGGGTCCTACAATGAGCAGTTCTTC.